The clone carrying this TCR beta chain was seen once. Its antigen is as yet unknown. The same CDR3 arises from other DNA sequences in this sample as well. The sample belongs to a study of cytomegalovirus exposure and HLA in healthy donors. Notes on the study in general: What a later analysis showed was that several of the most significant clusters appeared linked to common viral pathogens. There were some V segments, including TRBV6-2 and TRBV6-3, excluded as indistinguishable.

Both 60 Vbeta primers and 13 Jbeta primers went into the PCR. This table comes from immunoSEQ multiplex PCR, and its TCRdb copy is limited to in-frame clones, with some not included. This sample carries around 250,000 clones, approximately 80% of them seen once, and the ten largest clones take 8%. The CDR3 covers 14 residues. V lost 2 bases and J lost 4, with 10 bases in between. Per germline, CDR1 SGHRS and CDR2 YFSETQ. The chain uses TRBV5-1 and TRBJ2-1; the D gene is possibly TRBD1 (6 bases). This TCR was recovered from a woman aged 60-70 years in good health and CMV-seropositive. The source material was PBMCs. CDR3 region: CASSLGTPYNEQFF. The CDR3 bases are TGCGCCAGCAGCTTAGGGACACCTTACAATGAGCAGTTCTTC.